A single sample gave rise to the 9 T cell receptor beta chains below, sequenced in a study of blood T cells in healthy people across ages. A J-beta primer mix and a sample-barcoded 5' primer were used in a second PCR of roughly 6 to 11 cycles. TCRdb itself ran the 5' RACE reads through MiXCR, one entry per CDR3 protein. Counted here are about a million distinct CDR3 sequences, about 53% occurring once; the ten biggest clones make up 20% to 25%. Material for sequencing was blood. Every receptor here comes from a woman aged 55-70 years in good health.

The V call is TRBV3-1, the J call TRBJ2-2, with 10 bases fitting TRBD2. The CDR3 consists of 16 residues. The germline V gene encodes CDR1 LGHDT and CDR2 YNNKEL (reference sequence). J was trimmed by 2 bases and V by 4 bases; bases with no gene match: 4. The CDR3 sequence is CASSLRTSGNTGELFF. The CDR3 DNA reads as TGTGCCAGCAGCCTAAGGACTAGCGGTAACACCGGGGAGCTGTTTTTT.

This clonotype was counted a few times. The V gene is TRBV29-1, the J gene TRBJ1-1; weak D call: TRBD1 (6 bases). The V end lost 6 bases, the J end lost 0 bases, and 17 bases lay between the germline ends. CDR3 length: 15 residues. CDR1 SQVTM and CDR2 ANQGSEA come from the germline V gene. CDR3 amino acids: CSVANTGGVNTEAFF. The CDR3 DNA is TGCAGCGTGGCCAATACCGGGGGCGTGAACACTGAAGCTTTCTTT.

This clonotype occurred a few times. CDR3 amino acids: CASRGATSGRSNEQFF. CDR3 bases: TGTGCCAGCAGGGGGGCAACTAGCGGGAGGTCAAATGAGCAGTTCTTC. The J gene is TRBJ2-1, the V gene TRBV28, with 12 positions matching TRBD2. J lost 7 bases, V lost 6 bases, and 10 bases had no gene match. CDR1 is MDHEN, CDR2 SYDVKM, per germline. The CDR3 has 16 residues.

CDR3 sequence reads: CATSRDRGRYEQYF. CDR3 bases: TGTGCCACCAGCAGAGATCGGGGCCGTTACGAGCAGTACTTC. The gene calls are TRBV15 and TRBJ2-7; either TRBD1 or TRBD2 may supply D (5 bases each). Trimming left V 0 bases short and J 4 bases short, with 10 bases between. Per the germline V gene, CDR1 is LNHNV and CDR2 is YYDKDF (reference sequence). The CDR3 is made up of 14 amino acids.

This chain joins TRBV12-3 or TRBV12-4 and TRBJ2-3, with D possibly called TRBD1 or TRBD2 (5 bases each). The CDR3 contains 13 residues. Trimming pared 6 bases from V and 3 bases from J, leaving 10 bases between. CDR3 nucleotides: TGTGCCAGCAGAGGGACGCCGACAGATACGCAGTATTTT. Amino acids: CASRGTPTDTQYF.

The V gene is TRBV20-1, the J gene TRBJ2-1; perhaps TRBD1 as D (5 bases). There are 14 residues in the CDR3. Germline CDR1 is DFQATT and CDR2 is SNEGSKA (reference sequence). Trimming took off 6 bases at V and 2 bases at J, with 14 bases between the two ends. This chain's CDR3 is CSATPGAAYNEQFF. The CDR3 nucleotides are TGCAGTGCAACCCCTGGGGCAGCCTACAATGAGCAGTTCTTC.

The chain carries TRBV2 and TRBJ2-4; 7 bases are a match to TRBD1. The assigned J gene may be wrong: the sequence end matches TRBJ2-7 better. The CDR3 is 14 residues long. Germline CDR1 is SNHLY and CDR2 is FYNNEI. Here the CDR3 DNA reads TGTGCCAGGGATCGGGACAGATCCTCCTACGAGCAGTACTTC. This gives the protein CARDRDRSSYEQYF.

V usage is TRBV29-1 and J usage is TRBJ1-2; a weak D match, TRBD1 (5 bases). V was clipped by 0 bases and J by 6 bases, with 8 bases between them. The CDR3 length is 12 residues. CDR1 and CDR2 (germline): SQVTM, ANQGSEA. The CDR3 DNA is TGCAGCGTTGAAGATTGGGGGGATGGCTACACCTTC. This translates into CSVEDWGDGYTF. Supplemented by reference TRBV29-1 and TRBJ1-2, the full variable domain reads SAVISQKPSRDICQRGTSLTIQCQVDSQVTMMFWYRQQPGQSLTLIATANQGSEATYESGFVIDKFPISRPNLTFSTLTVSNMSPEDSSIYLCSVEDWGDGYTFGSGTRLTVV.

The rearrangement uses TRBV4-1 and TRBJ1-1; 12 bases fit TRBD1. CDR3 length: 18 residues. Unmatched junction bases numbered 7, after V lost 2 bases and J lost 0 bases. In germline, CDR1 is MGHRA, CDR2 YSYEKL. The CDR3 DNA sequence: TGCGCCAGCAGCCAAAGGGGACAGGGGGCCCTTATGAACACTGAAGCTTTCTTT. It yields the protein CASSQRGQGALMNTEAFF.